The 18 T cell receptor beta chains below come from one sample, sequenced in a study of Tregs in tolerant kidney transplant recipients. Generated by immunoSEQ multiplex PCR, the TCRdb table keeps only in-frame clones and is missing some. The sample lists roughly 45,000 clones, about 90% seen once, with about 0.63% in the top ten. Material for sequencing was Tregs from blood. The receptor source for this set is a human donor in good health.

CDR3 loop: CASSLEQGRNSPLHF. The CDR3 DNA follows: TGTGCCAGCAGCTTGGAACAGGGGAGAAATTCACCCCTCCACTTT. V is TRBV5-4 and J is TRBJ1-6; TRBD1 matches 7 bases. Trimming cost V 0 bases and J 7 bases; bases outside gene matches: 4. The CDR3 spans 15 residues. Germline CDR1 reads SGHNT; CDR2 reads YYREEE (reference sequence).

As DNA, the CDR3 is TGTGCCAGCAGCACCCGTTTGAACACTGAAGCTTTCTTT. This sequence encodes CASSTRLNTEAFF. This chain connects TRBV14 to TRBJ1-1; D is unclear. Germline-derived CDR1 and CDR2 are SGHDN and FVKESK. This CDR3 has 13 amino acids. Trimming left V 5 bases short and J 0 bases short, with 7 bases between.

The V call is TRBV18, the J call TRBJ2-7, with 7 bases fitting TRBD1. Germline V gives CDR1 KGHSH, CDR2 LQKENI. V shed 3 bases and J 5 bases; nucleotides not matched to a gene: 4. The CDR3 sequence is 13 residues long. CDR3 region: CASSPLTGDEQYF. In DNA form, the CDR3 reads TGTGCCAGCTCACCTCTTACAGGGGACGAGCAGTACTTC.

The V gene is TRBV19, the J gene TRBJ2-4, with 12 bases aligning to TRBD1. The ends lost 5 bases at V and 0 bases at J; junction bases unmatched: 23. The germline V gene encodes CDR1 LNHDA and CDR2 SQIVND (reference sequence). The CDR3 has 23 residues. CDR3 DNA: TGTGCCAGTAGTTTTAGACCGGGACAGGGGGCACGGGGCGGATCTCTAGCCAAAAACATTCAGTACTTC. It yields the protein CASSFRPGQGARGGSLAKNIQYF.

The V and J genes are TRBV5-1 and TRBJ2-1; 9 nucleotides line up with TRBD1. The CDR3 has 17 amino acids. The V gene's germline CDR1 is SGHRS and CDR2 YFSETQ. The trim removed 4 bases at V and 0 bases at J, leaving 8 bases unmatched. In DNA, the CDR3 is TGCGCCAGCAGCCTTAGACAGGGGGTGAGCTCCTACAATGAGCAGTTCTTC. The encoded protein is CASSLRQGVSSYNEQFF.

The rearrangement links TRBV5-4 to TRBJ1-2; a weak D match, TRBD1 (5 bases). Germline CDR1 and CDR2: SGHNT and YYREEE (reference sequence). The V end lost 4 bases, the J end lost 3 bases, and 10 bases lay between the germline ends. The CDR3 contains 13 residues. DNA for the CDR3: TGTGCCAGCAGCCCTGACAGAGACTATGGCTACACCTTC. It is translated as CASSPDRDYGYTF. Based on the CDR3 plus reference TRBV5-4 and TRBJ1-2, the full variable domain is ETGVTQSPTHLIKTRGQQVTLRCSSQSGHNTVSWYQQALGQGPQFIFQYYREEENGRGNFPPRFSGLQFPNYSSELNVNALELDDSALYLCASSPDRDYGYTFGSGTRLTVV.

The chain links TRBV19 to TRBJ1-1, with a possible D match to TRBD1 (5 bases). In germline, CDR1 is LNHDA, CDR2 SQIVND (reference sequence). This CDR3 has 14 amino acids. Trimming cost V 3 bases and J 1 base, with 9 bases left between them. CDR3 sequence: CASSIGDQNTEAFF. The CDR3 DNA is TGTGCCAGTAGTATCGGGGACCAGAACACTGAAGCTTTCTTT.

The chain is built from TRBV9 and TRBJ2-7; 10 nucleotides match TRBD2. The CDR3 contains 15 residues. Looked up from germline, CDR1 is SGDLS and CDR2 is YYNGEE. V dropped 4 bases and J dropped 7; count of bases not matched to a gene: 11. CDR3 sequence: CASSTRTSGIGEQYF. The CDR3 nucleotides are TGTGCCAGCAGCACCCGGACTAGCGGCATAGGGGAGCAGTACTTC.

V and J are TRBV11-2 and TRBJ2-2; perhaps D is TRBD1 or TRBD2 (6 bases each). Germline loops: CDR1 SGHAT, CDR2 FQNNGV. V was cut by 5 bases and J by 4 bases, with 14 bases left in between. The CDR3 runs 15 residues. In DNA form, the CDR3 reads TGTGCCAGCAGCGTCCGCGGGACACGCACCGGGGAGCTGTTTTTT. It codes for CASSVRGTRTGELFF. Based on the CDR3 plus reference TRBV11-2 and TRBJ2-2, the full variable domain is EAGVAQSPRYKIIEKRQSVAFWCNPISGHATLYWYQQILGQGPKLLIQFQNNGVVDDSQLPKDRFSAERLKGVDSTLKIQPAKLEDSAVYLCASSVRGTRTGELFFGEGSRLTVL.

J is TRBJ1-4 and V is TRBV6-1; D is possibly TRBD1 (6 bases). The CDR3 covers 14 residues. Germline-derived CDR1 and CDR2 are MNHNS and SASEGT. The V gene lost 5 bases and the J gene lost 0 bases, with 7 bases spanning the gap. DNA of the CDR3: TGTGCCAGCAGTAAGGGGGCAACTAATGAAAAACTGTTTTTT. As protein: CASSKGATNEKLFF.

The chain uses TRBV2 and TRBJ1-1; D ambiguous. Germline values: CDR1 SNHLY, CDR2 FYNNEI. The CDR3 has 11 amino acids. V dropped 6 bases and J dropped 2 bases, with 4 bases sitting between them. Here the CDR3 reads CASSRNTEAFF. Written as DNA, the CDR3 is TGTGCCAGCAGCCGCAACACTGAAGCTTTCTTT.

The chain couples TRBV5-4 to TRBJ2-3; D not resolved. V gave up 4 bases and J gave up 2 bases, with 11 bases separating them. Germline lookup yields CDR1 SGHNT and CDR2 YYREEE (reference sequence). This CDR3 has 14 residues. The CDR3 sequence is CASSLPSTTDTQYF. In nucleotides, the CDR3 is TGTGCCAGCAGCCTCCCATCAACCACAGATACGCAGTATTTT.

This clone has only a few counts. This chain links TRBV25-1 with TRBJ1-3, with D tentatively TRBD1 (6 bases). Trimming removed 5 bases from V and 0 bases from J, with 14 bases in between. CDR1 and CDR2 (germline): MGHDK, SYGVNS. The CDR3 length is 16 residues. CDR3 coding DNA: TGTGCCAGCAGTCGAACTACAGGGCTCTCTGGAAACACCATATATTTT. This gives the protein CASSRTTGLSGNTIYF.

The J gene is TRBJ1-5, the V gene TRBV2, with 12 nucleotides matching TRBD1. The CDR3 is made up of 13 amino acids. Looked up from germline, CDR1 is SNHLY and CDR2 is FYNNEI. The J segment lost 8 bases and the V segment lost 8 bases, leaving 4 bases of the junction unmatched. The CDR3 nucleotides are TGTGCCAGCGGGACAGGGGGCTTAGAGCCCCAGCATTTT. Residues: CASGTGGLEPQHF. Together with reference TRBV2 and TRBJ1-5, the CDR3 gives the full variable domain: EPEVTQTPSHQVTQMGQEVILRCVPISNHLYFYWYRQILGQKVEFLVSFYNNEISEKSEIFDDQFSVERPDGSNFTLKIRSTKLEDSAMYFCASGTGGLEPQHFGDGTRLSIL.

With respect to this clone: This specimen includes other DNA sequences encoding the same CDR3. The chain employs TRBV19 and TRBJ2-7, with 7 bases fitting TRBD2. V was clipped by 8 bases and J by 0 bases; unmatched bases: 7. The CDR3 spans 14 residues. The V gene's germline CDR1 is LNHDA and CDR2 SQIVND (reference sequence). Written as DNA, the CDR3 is TGTGCCAGTTCCCCCGGGAGGTCCTCCTACGAGCAGTACTTC. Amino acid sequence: CASSPGRSSYEQYF.

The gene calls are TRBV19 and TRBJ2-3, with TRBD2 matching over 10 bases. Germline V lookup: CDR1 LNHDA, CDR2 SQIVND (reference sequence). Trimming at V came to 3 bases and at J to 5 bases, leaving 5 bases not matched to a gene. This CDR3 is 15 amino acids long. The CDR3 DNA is TGTGCCAGTAGTATCGGGACTAGCGTGGGAGATACGCAGTATTTT. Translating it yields CASSIGTSVGDTQYF.

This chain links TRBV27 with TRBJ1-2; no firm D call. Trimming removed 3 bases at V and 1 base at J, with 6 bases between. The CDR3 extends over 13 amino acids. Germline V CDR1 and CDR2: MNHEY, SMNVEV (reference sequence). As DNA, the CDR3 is TGTGCCAGCAGTTTGTCGGTTAACTATGGCTACACCTTC. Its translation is CASSLSVNYGYTF.

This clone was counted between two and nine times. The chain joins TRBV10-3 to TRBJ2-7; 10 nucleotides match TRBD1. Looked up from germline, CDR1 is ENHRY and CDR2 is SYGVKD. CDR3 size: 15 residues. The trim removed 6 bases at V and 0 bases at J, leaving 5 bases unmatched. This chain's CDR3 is CAIRLDRGVSYEQYF. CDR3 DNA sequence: TGTGCCATCAGGTTGGACAGGGGGGTCTCCTACGAGCAGTACTTC.